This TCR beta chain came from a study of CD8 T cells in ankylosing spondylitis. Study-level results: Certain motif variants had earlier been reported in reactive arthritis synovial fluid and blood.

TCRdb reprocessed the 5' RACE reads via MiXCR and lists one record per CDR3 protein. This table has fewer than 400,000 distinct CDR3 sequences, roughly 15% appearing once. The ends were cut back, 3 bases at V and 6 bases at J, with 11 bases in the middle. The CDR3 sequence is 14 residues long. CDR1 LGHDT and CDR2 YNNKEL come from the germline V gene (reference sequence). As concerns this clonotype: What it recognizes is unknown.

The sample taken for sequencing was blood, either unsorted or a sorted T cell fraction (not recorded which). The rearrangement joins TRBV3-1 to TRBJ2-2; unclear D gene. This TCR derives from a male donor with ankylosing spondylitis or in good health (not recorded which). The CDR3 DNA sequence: TGTGCCAGCAGCCACGTACACGGCGCCGGGGAGCTGTTTTTT. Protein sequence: CASSHVHGAGELFF.